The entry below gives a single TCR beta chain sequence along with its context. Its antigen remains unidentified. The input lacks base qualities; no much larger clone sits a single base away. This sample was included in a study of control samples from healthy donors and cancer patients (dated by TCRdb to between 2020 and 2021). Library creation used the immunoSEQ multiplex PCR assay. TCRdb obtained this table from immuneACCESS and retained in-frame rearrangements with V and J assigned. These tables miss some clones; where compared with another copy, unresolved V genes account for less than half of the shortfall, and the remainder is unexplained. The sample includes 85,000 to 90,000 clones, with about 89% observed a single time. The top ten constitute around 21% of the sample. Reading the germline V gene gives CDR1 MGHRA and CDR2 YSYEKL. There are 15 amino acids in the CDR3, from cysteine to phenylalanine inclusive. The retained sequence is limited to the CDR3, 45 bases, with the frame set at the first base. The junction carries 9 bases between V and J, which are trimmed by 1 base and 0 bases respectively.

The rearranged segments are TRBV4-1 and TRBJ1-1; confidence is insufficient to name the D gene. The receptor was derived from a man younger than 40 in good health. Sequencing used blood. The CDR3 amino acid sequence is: CASSQADRMNTEAFF. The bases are TGCGCCAGCAGCCAAGCAGACCGAATGAACACTGAAGCTTTCTTT.